A single TCR beta chain is shown here with its context. The antigen remains undetermined. The sample originates from a study of CD8+ T cells in alopecia areata. Turning to the study itself: Administration of oral tofacitinib to treated patients was at 5 to 10 mg twice daily. Study-wide results and limits: Relative to normal scalp, lesional scalp, especially alopecia totalis/universalis, showed higher clonality.

This CDR3 contains 13 residues. V was pared by 0 bases and J by 4 bases, with 6 bases between. Germline values: CDR1 KGHSH, CDR2 LQKENI. After isolation, RNA underwent reverse transcription to generate cDNA as the sequencing template. Assay used: immunoSEQ multiplex PCR; TCRdb lists only in-frame clones, some missing. The sample shows 150,000 to 200,000 clones, about 63% of them seen only once. This sequence joins TRBV18 and TRBJ2-5; no clear D. The TCR sequence derives from a human donor with alopecia areata. The source material was CD4+ T cells sorted from blood, sampled at week 0. CDR3 coding DNA: TGTGCCAGCTCACCACCGTTGGGAGAGACCCAGTACTTC. The encoded protein is CASSPPLGETQYF.